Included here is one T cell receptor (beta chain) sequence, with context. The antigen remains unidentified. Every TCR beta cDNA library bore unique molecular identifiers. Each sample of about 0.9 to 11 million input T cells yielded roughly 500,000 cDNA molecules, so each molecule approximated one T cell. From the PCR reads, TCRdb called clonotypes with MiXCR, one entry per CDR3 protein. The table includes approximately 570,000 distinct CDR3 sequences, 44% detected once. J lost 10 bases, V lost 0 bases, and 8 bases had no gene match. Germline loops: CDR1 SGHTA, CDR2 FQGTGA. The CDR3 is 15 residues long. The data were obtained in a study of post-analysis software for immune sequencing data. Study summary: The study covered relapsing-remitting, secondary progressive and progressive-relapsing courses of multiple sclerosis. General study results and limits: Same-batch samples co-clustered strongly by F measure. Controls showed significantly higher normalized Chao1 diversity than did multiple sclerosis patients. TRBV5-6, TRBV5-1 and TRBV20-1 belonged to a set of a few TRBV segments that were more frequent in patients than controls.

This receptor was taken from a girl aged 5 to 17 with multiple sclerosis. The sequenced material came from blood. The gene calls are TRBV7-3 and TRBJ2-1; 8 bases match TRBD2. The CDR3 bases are TGTGCCAGCAGCTTAACGGCCGGGGGGGCCGGGGAGCAGTTCTTC. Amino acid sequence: CASSLTAGGAGEQFF.